This is a list of T cell receptor beta chains from one sample in a study of blood T cells in healthy people across ages. TCRdb re-called the 5' RACE reads with MiXCR, one entry per CDR3 protein. This sample has more than 700,000 distinct CDR3 sequences; about half occur once, and the top ten carry 15% to 20%. Sequenced: blood. The receptors were sampled from a man older than 75 in good health. CDR3s include the opening cysteine and the closing phenylalanine or tryptophan. Fields, in order: CDR3 protein, CDR3 DNA, D gene, J gene, clone size, V gene. A D gene is named only where the DNA matches it firmly. Size tells how often a clone was seen (once, few, many) or the class of an expanded clone, and some rows leave it out.

CASSPRTEPREQYF TGTGCCAGCAGCCCCCGGACTGAGCCCCGCGAGCAGTACTTC - TRBJ2-7 many TRBV4-2
CASSAIGGRGEQFF TGCGCCAGCAGCGCGATCGGGGGGCGCGGTGAGCAGTTCTTC - TRBJ2-1 - TRBV9
CASGPGDFRNTGAFF TGTGCCAGCGGCCCCGGGGACTTTCGGAACACTGGAGCTTTCTTT - TRBJ1-1 - TRBV7-9
CASSLAGDRTDTQYF TGTGCCAGCAGCTTGGCGGGAGATCGAACAGATACGCAGTATTTT - TRBJ2-3 - TRBV5-8
CASSGGRAFEQYF TGCGCCAGCAGCGGCGGGAGGGCGTTTGAGCAGTACTTC TRBD2 TRBJ2-7 few TRBV10-1
CASSFNRGSGANVLTF TGCGCCAGCAGCTTTAACAGGGGATCTGGGGCCAACGTCCTGACTTTC TRBD1 TRBJ2-6 - TRBV5-1
CSARDADRGDYEQYF TGCAGTGCTAGAGATGCGGACAGGGGGGACTACGAGCAGTACTTC TRBD1 TRBJ2-7 once TRBV20-1
CASSPRGLAGPSDTQYF TGTGCCAGCAGTCCCCGGGGTCTAGCGGGACCCTCGGATACGCAGTATTTT TRBD2 TRBJ2-3 - TRBV27
CASSLRASGRAREFF TGTGCCAGCAGCTTGAGGGCTAGCGGGAGGGCCCGCGAGTTCTTC TRBD2 TRBJ2-1 - TRBV5-6
CATSREQFGGSQYF TGTGCCACCAGCAGAGAGCAATTCGGGGGGTCCCAGTACTTC TRBD2 TRBJ2-5 few TRBV15
CASSSNPLPPYEQYF TGCGCCAGCAGCTCCAACCCGCTGCCACCCTACGAGCAGTACTTC - TRBJ2-7 - TRBV5-1
CASSKGQGGRETQYF TGTGCCAGCAGCAAAGGACAGGGAGGTCGGGAGACCCAGTACTTC - TRBJ2-5 - TRBV21-1
CASSPLTLGHRNEQYF TGCGCCAGCTCACCTTTGACGTTAGGACACCGTAACGAGCAGTACTTC - TRBJ2-7 - TRBV18
CASRGTGSSYNEQYF TGTGCCAGCAGAGGGACAGGGAGCTCCTACAATGAGCAGTACTTC TRBD1 TRBJ2-7 few TRBV28
CSIDGSTSGASFGETQYF TGCAGCATTGATGGATCAACTAGCGGAGCTAGCTTCGGGGAGACCCAGTACTTC TRBD2 TRBJ2-5 - TRBV29-1
CATSDWDRAQSDTQYF TGTGCCACCAGTGATTGGGATCGCGCCCAAAGTGATACGCAGTATTTT - TRBJ2-3 once TRBV24-1
CASSSRATDTQYF TGTGCCAGCAGCTCCCGGGCCACAGATACGCAGTATTTT - TRBJ2-3 - TRBV13
CASSVADRDTEAFF TGCGCCAGCAGCGTGGCCGACAGGGACACTGAAGCTTTCTTT TRBD1 TRBJ1-1 - TRBV5-1
CASSLDLQGSPLHF TGCGCCAGCAGCTTGGACCTACAGGGTTCACCCCTCCACTTT - TRBJ1-6 few TRBV5-1
CASSEERGQGHNEQFF TGTGCCAGCAGTGAAGAGAGGGGACAGGGCCACAATGAGCAGTTCTTC TRBD1 TRBJ2-1 - TRBV2
CAWGTRQNTEAFF TGTGCCTGGGGGACCCGACAGAACACTGAAGCTTTCTTT - TRBJ1-1 - TRBV30
CASSNQSAETYEQYF TGTGCCAGCAGCAATCAATCAGCGGAAACCTACGAGCAGTACTTC - TRBJ2-7 few TRBV21-1
CATSRVRTRGANVLTF TGTGCCACCAGCAGAGTGCGGACTCGTGGGGCCAACGTCCTGACTTTC - TRBJ2-6 - TRBV15
CATQAGGPHNEQFF TGTGCCACTCAAGCGGGAGGGCCCCACAATGAGCAGTTCTTC TRBD2 TRBJ2-1 - TRBV28
CASSLGHPRQYF TGTGCCAGCAGTTTAGGACACCCTCGCCAGTACTTC - TRBJ2-4 few TRBV12-3/TRBV12-4
CSGSGQSYNEQYF TGCAGCGGTTCAGGGCAGTCCTACAATGAGCAGTACTTC - TRBJ2-7 - TRBV29-1
CSASPTSGPLHTQYF TGCAGTGCTAGCCCGACTAGCGGCCCCCTCCATACGCAGTATTTT TRBD2 TRBJ2-3 many TRBV20-1
CASSPLAAQDYGYTF TGTGCCAGCAGCCCGTTAGCGGCACAGGACTATGGCTACACCTTC - TRBJ1-2 many TRBV7-2
CASSPNGQETQYF TGTGCCAGCTCACCAAACGGCCAAGAGACCCAGTACTTC - TRBJ2-5 - TRBV18
CASSPPGTGNGYTF TGTGCCAGCAGCCCCCCCGGGACAGGGAATGGCTACACCTTC TRBD1 TRBJ1-2 - TRBV7-9
CSTRGGPNTEAFF TGCAGCACGAGGGGGGGGCCGAACACTGAAGCTTTCTTT - TRBJ1-1 - TRBV29-1
CASSALASGRNEQFF TGTGCCAGCAGCGCCCTGGCTAGCGGGAGGAATGAGCAGTTCTTC TRBD2 TRBJ2-1 few TRBV7-2
CSVKQGDEGNQTQHF TGCAGTGTTAAGCAGGGTGACGAGGGCAATCAGACCCAGCATTTT - TRBJ1-5 - TRBV20-1
CASSLDRGSEQPQHF TGTGCCAGCAGCTTAGACAGGGGGTCGGAACAGCCCCAGCATTTT TRBD1 TRBJ1-5 - TRBV7-2
CATSDLPGAGNYNEQFF TGTGCCACCAGTGATCTCCCAGGAGCGGGGAATTACAATGAGCAGTTCTTC TRBD2 TRBJ2-1 - TRBV24-1
CASSEYSIEEGRANYGYTF TGTGCCAGCAGTGAATATAGTATAGAGGAGGGGCGGGCTAACTATGGCTACACCTTC - TRBJ1-2 - TRBV25-1
CSARDSSGRTNTGELFF TGCAGTGCTAGAGATTCTAGCGGGAGGACGAACACCGGGGAGCTGTTTTTT TRBD2 TRBJ2-2 - TRBV20-1
CASSLKQNTGELFF TGTGCCAGCAGCCTTAAACAAAACACCGGGGAGCTGTTTTTT - TRBJ2-2 many TRBV14
CSVEGGSPCNEQFF TGCAGCGTTGAGGGCGGGAGTCCCTGCAATGAGCAGTTCTTC TRBD2 TRBJ2-1 - TRBV29-1
CASSYRRAQVPLTDTQYF TGTGCCAGCAGTTACAGGCGAGCGCAGGTCCCTCTCACAGATACGCAGTATTTT - TRBJ2-3 few TRBV6-2/TRBV6-3
CASSYSAGVENEKLFF TGTGCCAGCAGTTACTCCGCAGGAGTGGAGAATGAAAAACTGTTTTTT - TRBJ1-4 - TRBV6-6